The TCR beta chain described here comes from a study of radiation and T cells in renal cell carcinoma. Indicated treatment: 15 Gy SBRT to primary tumor, nephrectomy 4 weeks later. The CDR3 extends over 12 amino acids. The data were produced by immunoSEQ multiplex PCR, yet TCRdb's version contains in-frame clones alone and is incomplete. The repertoire has 15,000 or so clones, approximately 49% of them found once; the top ten carry roughly 37%. V and J are TRBV21-1 and TRBJ2-7; the table names TRBD1, a call not compared with the DNA. TRBV21-1 is assigned pseudogene status. Sequences were derived from tumor tissue, sampled from a patient whose treatment included radiotherapy and nephrectomy. The clonotype comes from an older woman with renal cell carcinoma. In DNA form, the CDR3 reads TGTGCCGGCCGGGACAGCTCCTACGAGCAGTACTTC. Translated: CAGRDSSYEQYF.